The clone carrying this T cell receptor beta chain showed up many times. Trimming cost V 4 bases and J 4 bases; bases outside gene matches: 14. CDR1 is SGHRS and CDR2 is YFSETQ in the germline V gene. The CDR3 sequence is 16 residues long. This specimen belongs to a study of T-cell reconstitution after alpha-beta-depleted transplantation in children. Researchers prepared the TCRbeta library using unique molecular identifiers, the study reports. TCRdb reprocessed the PCR reads via MiXCR and lists one record per CDR3 protein. The sample carries nearly 400,000 distinct CDR3 sequences, about a fifth recorded once.

This receptor was obtained from a human donor who donated a stem cell graft to a child with acute myeloid leukemia. The J gene is TRBJ2-7, the V gene TRBV5-1; the match to TRBD1 covers 7 bases. This specimen was PBMCs from the stem cell graft donor, taken from the stem cell graft. The CDR3 region has the DNA TGCGCCAGCAGCACAAGACAGGGTTTAACGTTTTACGAGCAGTACTTC. Its translation is CASSTRQGLTFYEQYF.